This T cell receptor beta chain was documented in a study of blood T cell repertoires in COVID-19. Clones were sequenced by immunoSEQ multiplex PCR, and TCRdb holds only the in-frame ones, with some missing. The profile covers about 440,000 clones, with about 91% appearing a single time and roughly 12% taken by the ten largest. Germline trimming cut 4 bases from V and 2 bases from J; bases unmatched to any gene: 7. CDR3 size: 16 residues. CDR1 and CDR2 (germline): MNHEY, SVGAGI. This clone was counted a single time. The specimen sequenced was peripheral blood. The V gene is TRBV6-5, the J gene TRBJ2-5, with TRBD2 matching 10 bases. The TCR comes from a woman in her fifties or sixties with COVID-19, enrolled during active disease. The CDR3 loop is CASSLSSGGLQETQYF. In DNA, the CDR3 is TGTGCCAGCAGTTTGTCTAGCGGGGGTTTGCAAGAGACCCAGTACTTC.